A single sample is the source of the 14 T cell receptor beta chains below, sequenced in a study of blood T cell repertoires in COVID-19 (dated by TCRdb to 2018 to 2020). Library creation used the immunoSEQ multiplex PCR assay. TCRdb limited this immuneACCESS table to in-frame rearrangements with V and J called. A share of clones is missing; checked studies link under half to unresolved V genes, and the rest is unexplained. This sample has around 72,000 clones in its table, and approximately 82% of those were observed once. The ten largest clones capture 18% of the sample. The sample comprised peripheral blood. The receptors shown here come from a woman aged 80 or older with acute or convalescent COVID-19.

This chain connects TRBV4-2 to TRBJ1-2; D unclear. Trimming shortened V by 1 base and J by 8 bases, and 17 bases separated the two germline ends. The germline CDR1 and CDR2 sequences are LGHNA and YNFKEQ. The CDR3 covers 15 residues. CDR3 nucleotides: TGTGCCAGCAGCCAAGGCGGGGAAGTAAGGGAAGGCTACACCTTC. It yields the protein CASSQGGEVREGYTF.

CDR3 in amino acids: CASSTGTGSGGAFGSDTQYF. Written as DNA, the CDR3 is TGCGCCAGCAGCACCGGAACTGGCAGCGGGGGGGCGTTTGGGTCAGATACGCAGTATTTT. The genes are TRBV5-1 and TRBJ2-3; TRBD2 agrees at 10 bases. V trimming: 4 bases; J trimming: 4 bases; junction bases outside the gene matches: 21. In germline, CDR1 is SGHRS, CDR2 YFSETQ. The CDR3 consists of 20 residues.

This clone was found once. This chain uses TRBV10-3 with TRBJ1-1; 7 nucleotides line up with TRBD1. The CDR3 totals 13 residues. CDR1 is ENHRY, CDR2 SYGVKD, per germline. V gave up 4 bases and J gave up 6 bases; unmatched junction bases: 5. CDR3 residues: CAISAKGTAEAFF. The CDR3 DNA reads as TGTGCCATCAGTGCAAAGGGGACAGCTGAAGCTTTCTTT.

The chain employs TRBV30 and TRBJ2-7; D possibly corresponds to TRBD1 (6 bases). V was clipped by 4 bases and J by 2 bases, with 12 bases between them. Germline V gives CDR1 GTSNPN, CDR2 SVGIG (reference sequence). The CDR3 covers 13 residues. Written as DNA, the CDR3 is TGTGCCTGGAACTTACAGGGACCCTACGAGCAGTACTTC. Amino acids: CAWNLQGPYEQYF.

The chain links TRBV5-1 to TRBJ1-1, with 8 nucleotides matching TRBD1. The CDR3 is 14 residues long. CDR1 and CDR2 from the germline V gene are SGHRS and YFSETQ. The V gene end was trimmed by 5 bases and the J gene end by 13 bases; junction bases not matched to a gene: 16. CDR3 loop: CASSSDRASLKVFF. CDR3 DNA sequence: TGCGCCAGCAGTTCGGACAGGGCCTCACTGAAGGTTTTCTTT.

This sequence joins TRBV7-8 and TRBJ2-6, with D tentatively TRBD2 (6 bases). The CDR3 contains 17 residues. The V end lost 1 base, the J end lost 2 bases, and 12 bases lay between the germline ends. CDR1 is SGHVS and CDR2 is FQNEAQ in the germline V gene. CDR3 in amino acids: CASSLGGLGPGANVLTF. The CDR3 DNA follows: TGTGCCAGCAGCTTAGGGGGACTGGGGCCTGGGGCCAACGTCCTGACTTTC.

This chain joins TRBV6-1 and TRBJ2-5; D is perhaps TRBD2 (6 bases). The ends were cut back, 0 bases at V and 4 bases at J, with 12 bases in the middle. This CDR3 is 15 amino acids long. From germline, CDR1 is MNHNS and CDR2 SASEGT. CDR3 DNA: TGTGCCAGCAGTGAAGCGTCCGGGAGCAGAGAGACCCAGTACTTC. Residues: CASSEASGSRETQYF.

V usage is TRBV5-5 and J usage is TRBJ2-7; D ambiguous. Germline V lookup: CDR1 SGHKS, CDR2 YYEKEE (reference sequence). Between the trimmed V and J ends, which lost 0 bases and 3 bases, there was a span of 7 bases. CDR3 length: 13 amino acids. The DNA of the CDR3 is TGTGCCAGCAGCTTGGGGCTAGACTACGAGCAGTACTTC. This sequence encodes CASSLGLDYEQYF. The variable domain in full, with the rest retrieved from reference TRBV5-5 and TRBJ2-7, is DAGVTQSPTHLIKTRGQQVTLRCSPISGHKSVSWYQQVLGQGPQFIFQYYEKEERGRGNFPDRFSARQFPNYSSELNVNALLLGDSALYLCASSLGLDYEQYFGPGTRLTVT.

The chain employs TRBV10-2 and TRBJ2-7, with D unresolved. This CDR3 is built from 14 residues. Germline CDR1 reads WSHSY; CDR2 reads SAAADI. The ends were cut back, 0 bases at V and 2 bases at J, with 8 bases in the middle. CDR3: CASSESRQTYEQYF. The CDR3 DNA follows: TGCGCCAGCAGTGAGTCGAGGCAAACCTACGAGCAGTACTTC.

This rearrangement joins TRBV5-1 to TRBJ1-1; 8 bases align to TRBD1. J was trimmed by 4 bases and V by 4 bases; bases with no gene match: 6. The CDR3 length is 14 residues. Germline V CDR1 and CDR2: SGHRS, YFSETQ. CDR3 bases: TGCGCCAGCAGCCTTTACAGGGGGAGCACTGAAGCTTTCTTT. It encodes CASSLYRGSTEAFF.

This chain connects TRBV5-1 to TRBJ1-1, with 8 bases matching TRBD1. V was clipped by 4 bases and J by 1 base; unmatched bases: 9. This CDR3 comprises 16 residues. The V gene's germline CDR1 is SGHRS and CDR2 YFSETQ. CDR3 sequence (DNA): TGCGCCAGCAGCGTTAGCCAGACAGGGGCGAACACTGAAGCTTTCTTT. Its translation is CASSVSQTGANTEAFF.

The chain carries TRBV5-4 and TRBJ2-1, with TRBD2 matching over 9 bases. The V gene end was trimmed by 2 bases and the J gene end by 1 base; junction bases not matched to a gene: 4. The germline V gene encodes CDR1 SGHNT and CDR2 YYREEE (reference sequence). The CDR3 length is 16 residues. The CDR3 nucleotides read TGTGCCAGCAGCTTTGGGACTAGCCTTTCCTACAATGAGCAGTTCTTC. It yields the protein CASSFGTSLSYNEQFF.

The count of this clone is one. This rearrangement joins TRBV9 to TRBJ1-1; D is ambiguous. CDR1 and CDR2 (germline): SGDLS, YYNGEE. Between the trimmed V and J ends, which lost 7 bases and 2 bases, there was a span of 12 bases. The CDR3 has 13 residues. The DNA of the CDR3 is TGTGCCAGCGGTTCCGGGTCAAACACTGAAGCTTTCTTT. Its protein is CASGSGSNTEAFF.

The gene calls are TRBV7-6 and TRBJ1-5, with 7 positions matching TRBD1. V lost 1 base and J lost 0; bases outside the gene matches: 0. Germline V CDR1 and CDR2: SGHVS, FNYEAQ. The CDR3 is 15 residues long. The CDR3 reads CASSLGQGSNQPQHF. The CDR3 DNA reads as TGTGCCAGCAGCTTAGGACAGGGTAGCAATCAGCCCCAGCATTTT.